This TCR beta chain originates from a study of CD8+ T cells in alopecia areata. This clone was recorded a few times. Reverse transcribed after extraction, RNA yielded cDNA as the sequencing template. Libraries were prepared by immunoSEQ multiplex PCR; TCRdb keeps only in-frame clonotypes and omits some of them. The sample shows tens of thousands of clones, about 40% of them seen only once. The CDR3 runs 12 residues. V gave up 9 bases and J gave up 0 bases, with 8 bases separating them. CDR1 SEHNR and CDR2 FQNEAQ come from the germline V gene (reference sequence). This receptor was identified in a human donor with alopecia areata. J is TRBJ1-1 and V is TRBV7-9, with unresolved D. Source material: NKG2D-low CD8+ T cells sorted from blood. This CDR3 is CASAFMNTEAFF. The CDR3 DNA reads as TGTGCCAGTGCCTTCATGAACACTGAAGCTTTCTTT.